The 12 T cell receptor beta chains in this list originate from one sample, sequenced in a study of blood T cell repertoires in COVID-19. Clones were sequenced by immunoSEQ multiplex PCR, and TCRdb holds only the in-frame ones, with some missing. The table includes under 200,000 clones, around 83% detected once. Sequencing was performed on peripheral blood. The receptors stem from a woman between 35 and 50 years old with acute or convalescent COVID-19.

V is TRBV10-3 and J is TRBJ1-3; 7 nucleotides align to TRBD1. V lost 8 bases to trimming and J lost 4 bases; unmatched junction nucleotides: 14. Per germline, CDR1 ENHRY and CDR2 SYGVKD. The CDR3 sequence is 16 residues long. The CDR3 is CAIGSGDRVVGNTIYF. As DNA, the CDR3 is TGTGCCATCGGCTCCGGCGACAGGGTTGTCGGAAACACCATATATTTT.

The chain carries TRBV7-9 and TRBJ1-1; no firm D call. The CDR3 contains 14 residues. CDR1 is SEHNR, CDR2 FQNEAQ, per germline (reference sequence). The germline V and J ends were trimmed by 3 bases and 0 bases, with 8 bases remaining between them. The CDR3 region is CASSLRSMNTEAFF. CDR3 in DNA: TGTGCCAGCAGCTTGAGATCCATGAACACTGAAGCTTTCTTT.

The V call is TRBV27, the J call TRBJ2-7; perhaps TRBD2 as D (5 bases). This CDR3 has 14 residues. The V gene lost 8 bases and the J gene lost 11 bases, with 25 bases spanning the gap. Per the germline V gene, CDR1 is MNHEY and CDR2 is SMNVEV (reference sequence). CDR3 DNA sequence: TGTGCCAGCGCCGGGAAGGCTATCTCGTCGAGCAAGTACTTC. As protein: CASAGKAISSSKYF.

About this clone itself: Other DNA sequences in this specimen translate into the identical CDR3. V and J are TRBV18 and TRBJ1-1, with D perhaps matching TRBD1 (5 bases). Per germline, CDR1 KGHSH and CDR2 LQKENI. The CDR3 consists of 14 residues. Trimming took off 1 base at V and 3 bases at J, with 9 bases between the two ends. The CDR3 reads CASSPRGGDTEAFF. As DNA, the CDR3 is TGTGCCAGCTCACCACGGGGAGGGGACACTGAAGCTTTCTTT.

V gene TRBV10-3 combines with J gene TRBJ2-1; possibly TRBD1 for D (6 bases). The CDR3 is 16 residues long. Germline lookup yields CDR1 ENHRY and CDR2 SYGVKD. V was pared by 10 bases and J by 7 bases, with 26 bases between. CDR3 in DNA: TGTGCCACGAAGGGGGTTCACGGGCTAATTGGGAATGAGCAGTTCTTC. It yields the protein CATKGVHGLIGNEQFF.

V and J are TRBV24-1 and TRBJ1-1; D gene unclear. Germline CDR1 reads KGHDR; CDR2 reads SFDVKD. V shed 2 bases and J shed 1 base, with 10 bases lying between them. The CDR3 has 15 amino acids. This CDR3 is CATSDSAGGNTEAFF. Here the CDR3 DNA reads TGTGCCACCAGTGATTCCGCCGGAGGGAACACTGAAGCTTTCTTT.

The rearrangement uses TRBV29-1 and TRBJ2-7; D is possibly TRBD1 (5 bases). The germline V and J ends were trimmed by 7 bases and 0 bases, with 10 bases remaining between them. CDR3 size: 12 residues. CDR1 is SQVTM and CDR2 is ANQGSEA in the germline V gene. The CDR3, as DNA: TGCAGCGCCCAAGGGGACTCCTACGAGCAGTACTTC. Encoded protein: CSAQGDSYEQYF.

The V and J genes are TRBV9 and TRBJ2-7; 8 nucleotides line up with TRBD1. Germline V gene sequence: CDR1 SGDLS, CDR2 YYNGEE. The CDR3 consists of 14 residues. The J segment lost 3 bases and the V segment lost 1 base, leaving 3 bases of the junction unmatched. Written as DNA, the CDR3 is TGTGCCAGCAGCGTAAGAGACAGGGGCTACGAGCAGTACTTC. Protein: CASSVRDRGYEQYF.

This chain uses TRBV19 with TRBJ2-1; 7 positions match TRBD2. With V trimmed by 3 bases and J by 1 base, 3 bases remained unmatched. The germline gives CDR1 LNHDA, CDR2 SQIVND (reference sequence). The CDR3 loop spans 15 amino acids. CDR3 DNA: TGTGCCAGTAGTATGGGGGGGAGTTCCTACAATGAGCAGTTCTTC. Protein: CASSMGGSSYNEQFF.

J is TRBJ2-5 and V is TRBV2; weak D call: TRBD2 (6 bases). This CDR3 contains 15 residues. The germline V and J ends were trimmed by 3 bases and 1 base, with 12 bases remaining between them. Germline V CDR1 and CDR2: SNHLY, FYNNEI. The CDR3: CASSDTGDPQETQYF. CDR3 nucleotide sequence: TGTGCCAGCAGTGATACGGGGGACCCCCAAGAGACCCAGTACTTC.

The chain recombines TRBV24-1 with TRBJ1-2; 10 bases agree with TRBD1. The V gene's germline CDR1 is KGHDR and CDR2 SFDVKD. J was trimmed by 8 bases and V by 4 bases; bases with no gene match: 27. The CDR3 extends over 21 amino acids. The CDR3 DNA sequence: TGTGCCACCAGTGACCCAAACCGACAGGGGGCGAGGTTTTTGATACCAGGGGGCTACACCTTC. Protein sequence: CATSDPNRQGARFLIPGGYTF.

The V and J genes are TRBV4-1 and TRBJ1-3; D perhaps matches TRBD1 (5 bases). The germline V gene encodes CDR1 MGHRA and CDR2 YSYEKL. This CDR3 region has 15 residues. V lost 1 base, J lost 1 base, and 8 bases lay in between. The CDR3 coding sequence is TGCGCCAGCAGCCAAGTAGACAGTTCTGGAAACACCATATATTTT. This encodes CASSQVDSSGNTIYF.